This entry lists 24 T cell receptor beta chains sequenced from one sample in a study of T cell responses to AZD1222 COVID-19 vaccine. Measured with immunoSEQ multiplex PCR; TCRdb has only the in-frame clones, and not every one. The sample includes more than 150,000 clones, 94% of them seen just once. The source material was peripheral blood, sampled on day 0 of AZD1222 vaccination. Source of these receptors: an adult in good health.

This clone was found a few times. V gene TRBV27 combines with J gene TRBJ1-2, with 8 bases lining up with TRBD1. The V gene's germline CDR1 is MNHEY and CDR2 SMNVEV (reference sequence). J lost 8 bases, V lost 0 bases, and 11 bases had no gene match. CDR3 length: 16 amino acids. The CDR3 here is CASSLSSGQGLVGYTF. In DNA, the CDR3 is TGTGCCAGCAGTTTATCGAGCGGACAGGGCCTGGTCGGCTACACCTTC.

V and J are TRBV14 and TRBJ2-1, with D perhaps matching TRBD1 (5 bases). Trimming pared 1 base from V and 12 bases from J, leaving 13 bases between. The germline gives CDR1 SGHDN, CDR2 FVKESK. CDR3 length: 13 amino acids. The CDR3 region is CASSQARQGWQFF. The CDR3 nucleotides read TGTGCCAGCAGCCAAGCCAGGCAGGGTTGGCAGTTCTTC.

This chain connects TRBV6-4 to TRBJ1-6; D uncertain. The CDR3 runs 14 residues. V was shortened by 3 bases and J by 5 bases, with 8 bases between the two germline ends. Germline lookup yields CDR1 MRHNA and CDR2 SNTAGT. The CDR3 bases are TGTGCCAGCAGTGATCGCGGTGATAATTCACCCCTCCACTTT. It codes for CASSDRGDNSPLHF.

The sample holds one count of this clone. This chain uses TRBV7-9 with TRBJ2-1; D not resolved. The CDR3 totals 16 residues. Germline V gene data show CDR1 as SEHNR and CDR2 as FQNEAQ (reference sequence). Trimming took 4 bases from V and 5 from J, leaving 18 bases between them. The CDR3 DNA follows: TGTGCCAGCAGCTCTCCTACGTCCAGGATTGACAATGAGCAGTTCTTC. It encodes CASSSPTSRIDNEQFF.

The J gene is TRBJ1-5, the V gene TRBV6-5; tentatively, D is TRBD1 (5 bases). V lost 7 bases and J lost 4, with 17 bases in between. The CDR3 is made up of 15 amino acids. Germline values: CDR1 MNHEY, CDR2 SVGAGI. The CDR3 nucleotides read TGTGCCAGCAAAGTCACCCAGGGTAATAATCAGCCCCAGCATTTT. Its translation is CASKVTQGNNQPQHF.

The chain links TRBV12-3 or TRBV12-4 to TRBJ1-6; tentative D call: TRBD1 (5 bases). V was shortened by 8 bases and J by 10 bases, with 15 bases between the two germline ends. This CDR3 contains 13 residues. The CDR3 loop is CASRDPGGSPLHF. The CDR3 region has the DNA TGTGCCAGCCGGGACCCGGGAGGATCACCCCTCCACTTT.

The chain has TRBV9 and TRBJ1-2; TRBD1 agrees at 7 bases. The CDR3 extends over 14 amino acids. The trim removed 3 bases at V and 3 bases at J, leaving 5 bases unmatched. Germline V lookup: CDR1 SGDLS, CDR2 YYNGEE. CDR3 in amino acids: CASSGQGLHYGYTF. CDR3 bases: TGTGCCAGCAGCGGACAGGGATTGCACTATGGCTACACCTTC. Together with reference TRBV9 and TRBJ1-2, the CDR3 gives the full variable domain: DSGVTQTPKHLITATGQRVTLRCSPRSGDLSVYWYQQSLDQGLQFLIQYYNGEERAKGNILERFSAQQFPDLHSELNLSSLELGDSALYFCASSGQGLHYGYTFGSGTRLTVV.

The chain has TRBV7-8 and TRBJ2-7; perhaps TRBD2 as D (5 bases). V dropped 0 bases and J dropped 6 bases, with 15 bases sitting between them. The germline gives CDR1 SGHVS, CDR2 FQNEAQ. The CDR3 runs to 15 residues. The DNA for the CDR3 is TGTGCCAGCAGCTTAGCGCTGGGAGTAGGACGCGAGCAGTACTTC. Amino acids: CASSLALGVGREQYF.

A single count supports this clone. The CDR3 DNA is TGTGCCAGCAGTGAACGGGTGACCTATGGCTACACCTTC. Amino acids: CASSERVTYGYTF. V usage is TRBV6-1 and J usage is TRBJ1-2; no reliable D call. With 2 bases removed from V and 4 bases from J, the gap between germline ends came to 8 bases. CDR3 size: 13 residues. CDR1 is MNHNS, CDR2 SASEGT, per germline.

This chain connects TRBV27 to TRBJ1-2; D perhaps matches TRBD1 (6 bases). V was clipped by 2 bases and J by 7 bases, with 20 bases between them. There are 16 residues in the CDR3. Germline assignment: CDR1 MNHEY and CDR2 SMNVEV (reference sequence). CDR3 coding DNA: TGTGCCAGCAGTTTAGGGATGGGGGGCGCTTTGAGTGGCTACACCTTC. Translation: CASSLGMGGALSGYTF.

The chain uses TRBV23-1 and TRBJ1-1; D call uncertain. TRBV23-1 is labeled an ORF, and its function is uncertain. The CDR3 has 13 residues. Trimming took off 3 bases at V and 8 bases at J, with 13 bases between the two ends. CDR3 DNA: TGCGCCAGCAGTCACCCTTATTGTACCGAAGCTTTCTTT. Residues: CASSHPYCTEAFF.

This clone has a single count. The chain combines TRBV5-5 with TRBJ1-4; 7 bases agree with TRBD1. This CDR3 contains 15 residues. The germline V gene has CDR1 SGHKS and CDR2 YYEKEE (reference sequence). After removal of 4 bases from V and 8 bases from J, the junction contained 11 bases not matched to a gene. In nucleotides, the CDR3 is TGTGCCAGCAGCCGAACATTTGGACAGGTCGAAAAACTGTTTTTT. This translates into CASSRTFGQVEKLFF.

CDR3 coding DNA: TGTGCCAGCAGTTACTCTGGGGGCCGTGTGGATGAGCAGTTCTTC. This encodes CASSYSGGRVDEQFF. The V call is TRBV6-5, the J call TRBJ2-1; D may be TRBD1 (6 bases). Trimming stripped 0 bases from V and 8 bases from J, with 14 bases between. The CDR3 sequence is 15 residues long. Per germline, CDR1 MNHEY and CDR2 SVGAGI.

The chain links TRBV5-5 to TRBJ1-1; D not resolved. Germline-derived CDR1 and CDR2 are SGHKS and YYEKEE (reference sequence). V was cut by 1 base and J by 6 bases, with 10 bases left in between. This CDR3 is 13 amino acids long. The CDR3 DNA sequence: TGTGCCAGCAGCTTGAGTAGTCCACCTGAAGCTTTCTTT. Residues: CASSLSSPPEAFF.

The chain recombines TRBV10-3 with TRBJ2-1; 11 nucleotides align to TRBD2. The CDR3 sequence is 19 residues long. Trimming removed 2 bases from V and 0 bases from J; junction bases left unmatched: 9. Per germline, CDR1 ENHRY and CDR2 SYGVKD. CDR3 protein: CAISEAVLAGESSYNEQFF. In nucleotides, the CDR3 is TGTGCCATCAGTGAGGCGGTACTAGCGGGGGAATCCTCCTACAATGAGCAGTTCTTC.

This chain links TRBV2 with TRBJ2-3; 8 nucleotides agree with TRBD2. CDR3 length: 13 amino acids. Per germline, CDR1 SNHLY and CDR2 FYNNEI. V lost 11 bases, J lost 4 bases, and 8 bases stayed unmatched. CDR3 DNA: TGTGCCCCCGAGGCGGGAGGCCCAGATACGCAGTATTTT. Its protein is CAPEAGGPDTQYF.

CDR3 sequence reads: CASSVADRPQPQHF. The DNA for the CDR3 is TGTGCCAGCAGCGTAGCTGACAGGCCCCAGCCCCAGCATTTT. The chain links TRBV9 to TRBJ1-5; D is possibly TRBD1 (6 bases). The CDR3 has 14 amino acids. With 0 bases removed from V and 7 bases from J, the gap between germline ends came to 11 bases. CDR1 and CDR2 (germline): SGDLS, YYNGEE.

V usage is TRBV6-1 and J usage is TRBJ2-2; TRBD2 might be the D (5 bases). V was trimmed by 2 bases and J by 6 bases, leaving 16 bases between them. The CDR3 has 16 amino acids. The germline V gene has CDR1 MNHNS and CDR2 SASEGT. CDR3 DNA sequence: TGTGCCAGCAGTGAAAGTGTGGCGCCGAGGGCCGGGGAGCTGTTTTTT. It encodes CASSESVAPRAGELFF.

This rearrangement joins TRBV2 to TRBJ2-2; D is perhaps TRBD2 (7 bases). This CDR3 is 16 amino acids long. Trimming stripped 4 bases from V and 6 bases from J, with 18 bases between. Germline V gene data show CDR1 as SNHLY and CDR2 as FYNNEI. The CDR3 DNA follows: TGTGCCAGCAGTGCAGGGGCGGCGGGAGTCGCCGGGGAGCTGTTTTTT. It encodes CASSAGAAGVAGELFF.

The CDR3 protein is CASSETSAVKDTQYF. CDR3 bases: TGTGCCAGCAGTGAAACGTCAGCGGTTAAGGATACGCAGTATTTT. V is TRBV6-1 and J is TRBJ2-3; TRBD2 is a possible D gene (5 bases). V gave up 2 bases and J gave up 6 bases, with 15 bases separating them. The CDR3 length is 15 residues. In germline, CDR1 is MNHNS, CDR2 SASEGT.

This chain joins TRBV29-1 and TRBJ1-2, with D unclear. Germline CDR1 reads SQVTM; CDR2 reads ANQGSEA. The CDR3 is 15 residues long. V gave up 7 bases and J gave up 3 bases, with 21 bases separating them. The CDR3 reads CSAPSPGSSDYGYTF. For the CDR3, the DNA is TGCAGCGCCCCCTCCCCGGGGAGCAGTGACTATGGCTACACCTTC.

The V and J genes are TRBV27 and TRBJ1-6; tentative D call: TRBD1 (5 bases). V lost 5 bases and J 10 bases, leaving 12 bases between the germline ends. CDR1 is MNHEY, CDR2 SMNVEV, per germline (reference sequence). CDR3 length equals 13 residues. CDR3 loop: CASSGRGGSPLHF. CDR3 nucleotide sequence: TGTGCCAGCAGTGGGCGGGGGGGGTCACCCCTCCACTTT.

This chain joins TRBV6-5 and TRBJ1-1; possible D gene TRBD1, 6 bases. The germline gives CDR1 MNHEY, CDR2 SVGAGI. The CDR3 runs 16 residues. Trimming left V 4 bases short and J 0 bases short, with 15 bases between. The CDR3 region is CASSWSGHRLNTEAFF. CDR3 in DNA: TGTGCCAGCAGTTGGTCGGGACACAGACTGAACACTGAAGCTTTCTTT.

The DNA for the CDR3 is TGTGCCACCTCGTCCGGGGGGCAGAAGTGGAGCAATCAGCCCCAGCATTTT. Amino acid sequence: CATSSGGQKWSNQPQHF. The V gene is TRBV28, the J gene TRBJ1-5; a weak D match, TRBD1 (6 bases). V shed 10 bases and J shed 1 base, with 23 bases lying between them. Germline loops: CDR1 MDHEN, CDR2 SYDVKM. The length of the CDR3 is 17 residues. Together with reference TRBV28 and TRBJ1-5, the CDR3 gives the full variable domain: DVKVTQSSRYLVKRTGEKVFLECVQDMDHENMFWYRQDPGLGLRLIYFSYDVKMKEKGDIPEGYSVSREKKERFSLILESASTNQTSMYLCATSSGGQKWSNQPQHFGDGTRLSIL.